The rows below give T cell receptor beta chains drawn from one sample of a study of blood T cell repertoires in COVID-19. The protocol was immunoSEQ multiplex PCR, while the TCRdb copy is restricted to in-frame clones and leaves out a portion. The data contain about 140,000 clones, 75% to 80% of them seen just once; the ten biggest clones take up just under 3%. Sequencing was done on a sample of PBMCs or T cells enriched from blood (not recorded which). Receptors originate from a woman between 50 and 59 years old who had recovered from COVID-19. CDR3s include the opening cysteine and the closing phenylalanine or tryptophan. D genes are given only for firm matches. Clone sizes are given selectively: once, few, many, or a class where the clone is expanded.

cdr3_nt: TGTGCCAGCAGCCACCTCGATAGCAGCCACACTGAAGCTTTCTTT
cdr3_aa: CASSHLDSSHTEAFF
d_call: NA
clone_size: NA
j_call: TRBJ1-1
v_call: TRBV7-9

cdr3_nt: TGTGCCAGCAGCCCTACCGGGACAGGGGGCGGTCAGCCCCAGCATTTT
cdr3_aa: CASSPTGTGGGQPQHF
d_call: TRBD1
clone_size: NA
j_call: TRBJ1-5
v_call: TRBV28

cdr3_nt: TGTGCCAGCAGTAGACAGGGGAAGAGCAATCAGCCCCAGCATTTT
cdr3_aa: CASSRQGKSNQPQHF
d_call: TRBD1
clone_size: NA
j_call: TRBJ1-5
v_call: TRBV7-2

cdr3_nt: TGTGCCAGCAGCCAAGGACTAGCGGGACGGGAGACCCAGTACTTC
cdr3_aa: CASSQGLAGRETQYF
d_call: TRBD2
clone_size: NA
j_call: TRBJ2-5
v_call: TRBV11-3

cdr3_nt: TGTGCCAGCAGCCCAGACAGGGGATTCGGAAACACCATATATTTT
cdr3_aa: CASSPDRGFGNTIYF
d_call: TRBD1
clone_size: NA
j_call: TRBJ1-3
v_call: TRBV9

cdr3_nt: TGTGCCACCTTGAGTTGTGATGAGCAGTTCTTC
cdr3_aa: CATLSCDEQFF
d_call: NA
clone_size: NA
j_call: TRBJ2-1
v_call: TRBV24-1

cdr3_nt: TGCGCCAGCAGCCAAGGGACAGGGATCGGTGGCTACACCTTC
cdr3_aa: CASSQGTGIGGYTF
d_call: TRBD1
clone_size: NA
j_call: TRBJ1-2
v_call: TRBV4-1

cdr3_nt: TGTGCCAGCTCACGGCAGTATAGCAATCAGCCCCAGCATTTT
cdr3_aa: CASSRQYSNQPQHF
d_call: NA
clone_size: NA
j_call: TRBJ1-5
v_call: TRBV18

cdr3_nt: TGCGCCAGCAGTGAGTCGGGAGCGGGGGTTTCTTACGAGCAGTACTTC
cdr3_aa: CASSESGAGVSYEQYF
d_call: TRBD2
clone_size: NA
j_call: TRBJ2-7
v_call: TRBV10-1

cdr3_nt: TGTGCCAGCAGGCCACCGGGACAAGTTGATACGCAGTATTTT
cdr3_aa: CASRPPGQVDTQYF
d_call: NA
clone_size: NA
j_call: TRBJ2-3
v_call: TRBV6-5

cdr3_nt: TGTGCCAGCAGCCTTCCATGGACTAGCGAGGAGACCCAGTACTTC
cdr3_aa: CASSLPWTSEETQYF
d_call: TRBD2
clone_size: once
j_call: TRBJ2-5
v_call: TRBV5-4

cdr3_nt: TGTGCCAGTAGTGAAGGACAGGGGAATAGGGCTGGGGCCAACGTCCTGACTTTC
cdr3_aa: CASSEGQGNRAGANVLTF
d_call: TRBD1
clone_size: NA
j_call: TRBJ2-6
v_call: TRBV19

cdr3_nt: TGTGCCAGCAGCCACCAGGGTTATCCTGAAAAACTGTTTTTT
cdr3_aa: CASSHQGYPEKLFF
d_call: NA
clone_size: few
j_call: TRBJ1-4
v_call: TRBV5-6

cdr3_nt: TGTGCCAGCAGCCTCCGGGGTCAGCCCCAGCATTTT
cdr3_aa: CASSLRGQPQHF
d_call: NA
clone_size: NA
j_call: TRBJ1-5
v_call: TRBV5-6

cdr3_nt: TGTGCCAGCTCACCGGGGAGTGGAGGCGAGCAGTACTTC
cdr3_aa: CASSPGSGGEQYF
d_call: NA
clone_size: NA
j_call: TRBJ2-7
v_call: TRBV18

cdr3_nt: TGTGCCAGTAGGAGGAACACTGAAGCTTTCTTT
cdr3_aa: CASRRNTEAFF
d_call: NA
clone_size: NA
j_call: TRBJ1-1
v_call: TRBV27

cdr3_nt: TGTGCCAGCAGCCCAAATCTAGCGGGAGTAATGAACGAGCAGTACTTC
cdr3_aa: CASSPNLAGVMNEQYF
d_call: TRBD2
clone_size: NA
j_call: TRBJ2-7
v_call: TRBV28

cdr3_nt: TGTGCCAGCGTTGGACTAGCGGACGAGCAGTACTTC
cdr3_aa: CASVGLADEQYF
d_call: TRBD2
clone_size: NA
j_call: TRBJ2-7
v_call: TRBV28

cdr3_nt: TGTGCCAGTAGTTCCTATAGCCGGGACACCGGGTCGGACACCATATATTTT
cdr3_aa: CASSSYSRDTGSDTIYF
d_call: NA
clone_size: NA
j_call: TRBJ1-3
v_call: TRBV19

cdr3_nt: TGTGCCAGTAGTCTTTTCTCTCAAGGGGGCACTGAAGCTTTCTTT
cdr3_aa: CASSLFSQGGTEAFF
d_call: NA
clone_size: NA
j_call: TRBJ1-1
v_call: TRBV19

cdr3_nt: TGTGCCAGCAGTTTCCCTGGACAGGGGATATGGCCCCAGCATTTT
cdr3_aa: CASSFPGQGIWPQHF
d_call: TRBD1
clone_size: NA
j_call: TRBJ1-5
v_call: TRBV28

cdr3_nt: TGTGCCAGCAGTGAGGTTAGCGGGAGGAGCTACGAGCAGTACTTC
cdr3_aa: CASSEVSGRSYEQYF
d_call: TRBD2
clone_size: NA
j_call: TRBJ2-7
v_call: TRBV2

cdr3_nt: TGTGCCAGCAGCCAGTGGGGGGGGGATCTCGAGCAGTACTTC
cdr3_aa: CASSQWGGDLEQYF
d_call: TRBD2
clone_size: NA
j_call: TRBJ2-7
v_call: TRBV7-2

cdr3_nt: TGTGCCTGGAGTCCTCCCGGGACAGGGTATAATTCACCCCTCCACTTT
cdr3_aa: CAWSPPGTGYNSPLHF
d_call: TRBD1
clone_size: NA
j_call: TRBJ1-6
v_call: TRBV30

cdr3_nt: TGTGCCAGCAGCCCCCTTTCTAAGAACACTGAAGCTTTCTTT
cdr3_aa: CASSPLSKNTEAFF
d_call: NA
clone_size: NA
j_call: TRBJ1-1
v_call: TRBV7-6

cdr3_nt: TGTGCCAGCAGTCTGACAGTGAATGAAAAACTGTTTTTT
cdr3_aa: CASSLTVNEKLFF
d_call: NA
clone_size: NA
j_call: TRBJ1-4
v_call: TRBV3-1/TRBV3-2

cdr3_nt: TGCGCCAGCAGCTTGGGGACAGGGGGCACAGATACGCAGTATTTT
cdr3_aa: CASSLGTGGTDTQYF
d_call: TRBD1
clone_size: NA
j_call: TRBJ2-3
v_call: TRBV5-1

cdr3_nt: TGTGCCAGCAGTTTACAGGGTCCCTCACCCCTCCACTTT
cdr3_aa: CASSLQGPSPLHF
d_call: NA
clone_size: NA
j_call: TRBJ1-6
v_call: TRBV27

cdr3_nt: TGTGCCAGCAGTTCCACCTTTACAGGGGGCTGGGAGCAGTACTTC
cdr3_aa: CASSSTFTGGWEQYF
d_call: TRBD1
clone_size: once
j_call: TRBJ2-7
v_call: TRBV6-5

cdr3_nt: TGTGCCAGCAGCCGTCAGACAGGGACTAACTATGGCTACACCTTC
cdr3_aa: CASSRQTGTNYGYTF
d_call: TRBD1
clone_size: NA
j_call: TRBJ1-2
v_call: TRBV5-4

cdr3_nt: TGTGCCAGCAGCTTAGGCACCCCGACTAGGGATGAGCAGTTCTTC
cdr3_aa: CASSLGTPTRDEQFF
d_call: NA
clone_size: NA
j_call: TRBJ2-1
v_call: TRBV13

cdr3_nt: TGTGCCAGCAGTGTAGGCAGGGGGAATGGCTATGGCTACACCTTC
cdr3_aa: CASSVGRGNGYGYTF
d_call: TRBD1
clone_size: once
j_call: TRBJ1-2
v_call: TRBV2

cdr3_nt: TGTGCCAGCAGTTTACCTCGAGAGACAGTAGGTTCGCGTCAGCCCCAGCATTTT
cdr3_aa: CASSLPRETVGSRQPQHF
d_call: NA
clone_size: few
j_call: TRBJ1-5
v_call: TRBV28

cdr3_nt: TGTGCCAGCTCACCCAGGCCCGAGGGAAACACCATATATTTT
cdr3_aa: CASSPRPEGNTIYF
d_call: NA
clone_size: NA
j_call: TRBJ1-3
v_call: TRBV18

cdr3_nt: TGTGCCAGCAGCGCCAGACAGGGGGCGTATTATGGCTACACCTTC
cdr3_aa: CASSARQGAYYGYTF
d_call: TRBD1
clone_size: NA
j_call: TRBJ1-2
v_call: TRBV9

cdr3_nt: TGTGCCAGTAGTACGACTAGCGGGAGGGGGGGCACCGGGGAGCTGTTTTTT
cdr3_aa: CASSTTSGRGGTGELFF
d_call: TRBD2
clone_size: NA
j_call: TRBJ2-2
v_call: TRBV19

cdr3_nt: TGTGCCAGCAGCTTGGGGCTAGCGGGGGGGCTTTGGAGTAATGAGCAGTTCTTC
cdr3_aa: CASSLGLAGGLWSNEQFF
d_call: TRBD2
clone_size: NA
j_call: TRBJ2-1
v_call: TRBV5-4

cdr3_nt: TGTGCCAGCAGCGTAGCCTCGAACACTGAAGCTTTCTTT
cdr3_aa: CASSVASNTEAFF
d_call: NA
clone_size: NA
j_call: TRBJ1-1
v_call: TRBV9

cdr3_nt: TGTGCCACAGAGGACAGGGGGAGAGGGGATCAGCCCCAGCATTTT
cdr3_aa: CATEDRGRGDQPQHF
d_call: TRBD1
clone_size: NA
j_call: TRBJ1-5
v_call: TRBV6-5

cdr3_nt: TGTGCCAGCAGCGTGGCGGACAGCCTTTTTTCTTATGGCTACACCTTC
cdr3_aa: CASSVADSLFSYGYTF
d_call: NA
clone_size: NA
j_call: TRBJ1-2
v_call: TRBV9

cdr3_nt: TGTGCCAGCAGCTCCGCGGGGGGGCCGGCAGATACGCAGTATTTT
cdr3_aa: CASSSAGGPADTQYF
d_call: TRBD2
clone_size: NA
j_call: TRBJ2-3
v_call: TRBV7-3

cdr3_nt: TGTGCCAGCAGTATACGGGACAGGGGGGCAAGGCCCCAGCATTTT
cdr3_aa: CASSIRDRGARPQHF
d_call: TRBD1
clone_size: NA
j_call: TRBJ1-5
v_call: TRBV28

cdr3_nt: TGTGCCAGCAGCCAATCTAACAGGGGGGCTTTCTTT
cdr3_aa: CASSQSNRGAFF
d_call: TRBD1
clone_size: NA
j_call: TRBJ1-1
v_call: TRBV3-1/TRBV3-2

cdr3_nt: TGTGCCAGCAGCGTAGCGGCCAGCGGGGGGGCGTACAATGAGCAGTTCTTC
cdr3_aa: CASSVAASGGAYNEQFF
d_call: TRBD2
clone_size: NA
j_call: TRBJ2-1
v_call: TRBV9

cdr3_nt: TGCAGCGTTCTGGGGGACAGAAGATACCAAGAGACCCAGTACTTC
cdr3_aa: CSVLGDRRYQETQYF
d_call: TRBD1
clone_size: NA
j_call: TRBJ2-5
v_call: TRBV29-1

cdr3_nt: TGTGCCAGCAGCTTGATGTGGTCCGGCGGCTATGGCTACACCTTC
cdr3_aa: CASSLMWSGGYGYTF
d_call: NA
clone_size: NA
j_call: TRBJ1-2
v_call: TRBV5-5

cdr3_nt: TGTGCCAGCAGCTTGGCGGACCAGGGCACTGAAGCTTTCTTT
cdr3_aa: CASSLADQGTEAFF
d_call: NA
clone_size: NA
j_call: TRBJ1-1
v_call: TRBV7-8

cdr3_nt: TGTGCCAGCTCCCTTGGGGTGAGGGATGAAGCTTTCTTT
cdr3_aa: CASSLGVRDEAFF
d_call: NA
clone_size: NA
j_call: TRBJ1-1
v_call: TRBV18

cdr3_nt: TGTGCCAGCAGCCGCGAGGCAGAGAAGGTTAGGGGCGGGGAGCTGTTTTTT
cdr3_aa: CASSREAEKVRGGELFF
d_call: NA
clone_size: few
j_call: TRBJ2-2
v_call: TRBV5-4

cdr3_nt: TGTGCCAGCAGCCCAAACGGGAACCCTGAAGCTTTCTTT
cdr3_aa: CASSPNGNPEAFF
d_call: NA
clone_size: NA
j_call: TRBJ1-1
v_call: TRBV27

cdr3_nt: TGCAGTGCTAGTCCGGCGGGAGAAGAGACCCAGTACTTC
cdr3_aa: CSASPAGEETQYF
d_call: TRBD2
clone_size: NA
j_call: TRBJ2-5
v_call: TRBV20-1

cdr3_nt: TGTGCCAGCAGTAGCGACAGGGGTGACGAGCAGTACTTC
cdr3_aa: CASSSDRGDEQYF
d_call: TRBD1
clone_size: NA
j_call: TRBJ2-7
v_call: TRBV6-5

cdr3_nt: TGTGCCAGCAGCGTAGTTTGGGGCCCGAACACTGAAGCTTTCTTT
cdr3_aa: CASSVVWGPNTEAFF
d_call: NA
clone_size: once
j_call: TRBJ1-1
v_call: TRBV9

cdr3_nt: TGTGCCAGCAGCCAAGCCAGAAGCTCCTACGAGCAGTACTTC
cdr3_aa: CASSQARSSYEQYF
d_call: NA
clone_size: NA
j_call: TRBJ2-7
v_call: TRBV3-1/TRBV3-2

cdr3_nt: TGTGCCACCAGTCAGCGGGGGGGCCGGTACAATGAGCAGTTCTTC
cdr3_aa: CATSQRGGRYNEQFF
d_call: TRBD2
clone_size: NA
j_call: TRBJ2-1
v_call: TRBV15

cdr3_nt: TGTGCCAGCAGTTCCGACAGTTATGGCTACACCTTC
cdr3_aa: CASSSDSYGYTF
d_call: NA
clone_size: few
j_call: TRBJ1-2
v_call: TRBV6-1

cdr3_nt: TGTGCCAGCAGCGTAGGAGGGGAGGCTTATGGCTACACCTTC
cdr3_aa: CASSVGGEAYGYTF
d_call: NA
clone_size: NA
j_call: TRBJ1-2
v_call: TRBV9

cdr3_nt: TGTGCCAGCAGCGAGGCGGGGGGCGATCGGGAGACCCAGTACTTC
cdr3_aa: CASSEAGGDRETQYF
d_call: TRBD2
clone_size: once
j_call: TRBJ2-5
v_call: TRBV7-3